The 21 T cell receptor beta chains presented below share a single source sample, sequenced in a study of PD-L1 blockade in urothelial cancer. Time point indicated: pretreatment peripheral blood. Assay: immunoSEQ multiplex PCR; the TCRdb copy retains only in-frame clones and omits some. The table lists tens of thousands of clones, under 90% of them singletons. Sequencing used PBMCs, obtained around atezolizumab (anti-PD-L1) treatment. Source of these receptors: a man in his 70s with urothelial cancer.

This clone was recorded once. The chain couples TRBV9 to TRBJ1-2; D is uncertain. The CDR3 contains 15 residues. Germline-derived CDR1 and CDR2 are SGDLS and YYNGEE. V dropped 0 bases and J dropped 3 bases, with 12 bases sitting between them. CDR3 amino acids: CASSVDPGPDYGYTF. The CDR3 nucleotides read TGTGCCAGCAGCGTAGATCCGGGTCCTGACTATGGCTACACCTTC.

This clone was observed a single time. This chain joins TRBV5-1 and TRBJ2-5; maybe TRBD1 (7 bases). Germline CDR1 is SGHRS and CDR2 is YFSETQ. CDR3 length: 14 amino acids. V gave up 8 bases and J gave up 3 bases, with 17 bases separating them. The CDR3 region has the DNA TGCGCCAGTCGTGACAGGGACTCCAAAGAGACCCAGTACTTC. This sequence encodes CASRDRDSKETQYF.

The chain recombines TRBV2 with TRBJ1-2, with a tentative D call TRBD1 (5 bases). This CDR3 comprises 14 residues. V dropped 11 bases and J dropped 2 bases, with 18 bases sitting between them. CDR1 and CDR2 from the germline V gene are SNHLY and FYNNEI. The CDR3 spells CADKQTAQNYGYTF. In DNA form, the CDR3 reads TGTGCCGACAAACAGACAGCTCAAAACTATGGCTACACCTTC.

V and J are TRBV30 and TRBJ2-7; TRBD2 agrees at 13 bases. V shed 4 bases and J 2 bases; nucleotides not matched to a gene: 8. The length of the CDR3 is 16 residues. Germline CDR1 is GTSNPN and CDR2 is SVGIG (reference sequence). CDR3 sequence reads: CAWNQPGLAGPYEQYF. For the CDR3, the DNA is TGTGCCTGGAATCAACCGGGACTAGCGGGACCCTACGAGCAGTACTTC.

V is TRBV11-2 and J is TRBJ2-7; D is undetermined. This CDR3 comprises 13 residues. CDR1 and CDR2 (germline): SGHAT, FQNNGV. Trimming pared 3 bases from V and 2 bases from J, leaving 8 bases between. The CDR3 here is CASSFLSTYEQYF. The DNA of the CDR3 is TGTGCCAGCAGCTTCCTATCCACCTACGAGCAGTACTTC.

This chain connects TRBV19 to TRBJ2-2; tentatively, D is TRBD1 (5 bases). With 9 bases removed from V and 6 bases from J, the gap between germline ends came to 11 bases. The CDR3 has 12 residues. Germline V gene sequence: CDR1 LNHDA, CDR2 SQIVND (reference sequence). As DNA, the CDR3 is TGTGCCAGCAGGGTTTACGCCGGGGAGCTGTTTTTT. Residues: CASRVYAGELFF.

V gene TRBV6-5 combines with J gene TRBJ2-1; perhaps TRBD2 as D (5 bases). This CDR3 is built from 14 residues. V was pared by 8 bases and J by 0 bases, with 11 bases between. Germline loops: CDR1 MNHEY, CDR2 SVGAGI. The CDR3 is CASHRGSSYNEQFF. DNA for the CDR3: TGTGCCAGCCACCGGGGTTCCTCCTACAATGAGCAGTTCTTC.

In this sample, this clone turned up once. This CDR3 is CASSPIGGATNEKLFF. The CDR3 DNA reads as TGTGCCAGCAGTCCGATAGGGGGCGCGACTAATGAAAAACTGTTTTTT. This chain links TRBV25-1 with TRBJ1-4, with 7 bases lining up with TRBD1. The germline V gene encodes CDR1 MGHDK and CDR2 SYGVNS. Losses at the gene ends were 5 bases for V and 2 bases for J; bases not matched to a gene: 8. The CDR3 is made up of 16 amino acids.

The CDR3 reads CASSIARGSYNEQFF. DNA for the CDR3: TGTGCCAGTAGTATAGCGAGAGGTTCCTACAATGAGCAGTTCTTC. The chain has TRBV19 and TRBJ2-1, with unresolved D. V was shortened by 1 base and J by 1 base, with 8 bases between the two germline ends. The germline CDR1 and CDR2 sequences are LNHDA and SQIVND (reference sequence). The CDR3 is 15 amino acids.

J is TRBJ2-5 and V is TRBV5-1; 7 bases are shared with TRBD2. Germline V CDR1 and CDR2: SGHRS, YFSETQ. CDR3 length: 15 amino acids. V trimming: 0 bases; J trimming: 1 base; junction bases outside the gene matches: 3. CDR3 protein: CASSLGGRVQETQYF. In DNA form, the CDR3 reads TGCGCCAGCAGCTTGGGGGGGAGGGTCCAAGAGACCCAGTACTTC.

The chain carries TRBV5-6 and TRBJ2-1; 9 nucleotides match TRBD1. J gave up 7 bases and V 4 bases, and 0 bases lay outside the gene matches. The CDR3 has 12 amino acids. Germline loops: CDR1 SGHDT, CDR2 YYEEEE. In nucleotides, the CDR3 is TGTGCCAGCAGCGGGACAGGGAATGAGCAGTTCTTC. This sequence encodes CASSGTGNEQFF. Complete variable domain (other parts from reference TRBV5-6 and TRBJ2-1): DAGVTQSPTHLIKTRGQQVTLRCSPKSGHDTVSWYQQALGQGPQFIFQYYEEEERQRGNFPDRFSGHQFPNYSSELNVNALLLGDSALYLCASSGTGNEQFFGPGTRLTVL.

The chain combines TRBV15 with TRBJ2-2; 7 bases are a match to TRBD2. Trimming cost V 1 base and J 10 bases; bases outside gene matches: 12. This CDR3 is 16 amino acids long. From germline, CDR1 is LNHNV and CDR2 YYDKDF (reference sequence). CDR3 loop: CATSRVGSGMGEELFF. The CDR3 DNA sequence: TGTGCCACCAGCAGAGTAGGAAGCGGGATGGGAGAGGAGCTGTTTTTT.

The rearrangement uses TRBV6-4 and TRBJ1-2; 11 bases are shared with TRBD1. This CDR3 spans 15 amino acids. V shed 4 bases, J shed 6 bases, and the junction held 7 bases outside the gene matches. Germline values: CDR1 MRHNA, CDR2 SNTAGT. CDR3 DNA: TGTGCCAGCAGTGCCGGACAGGGGGCAGGCGATGGCTACACCTTC. Amino acids: CASSAGQGAGDGYTF.

This clone was counted between two and nine times. The V gene is TRBV20-1, the J gene TRBJ1-1; TRBD1 agrees at 7 bases. The germline V gene has CDR1 DFQATT and CDR2 SNEGSKA (reference sequence). V lost 6 bases and J lost 8; bases outside the gene matches: 6. This CDR3 is built from 11 residues. The CDR3 sequence: CSAIQGREAFF. DNA of the CDR3: TGCAGTGCAATACAGGGGCGGGAAGCTTTCTTT.

The V call is TRBV5-1, the J call TRBJ1-1, with TRBD1 identical over 8 bases. This CDR3 spans 14 amino acids. Trimming at V came to 5 bases and at J to 1 base, leaving 4 bases not matched to a gene. The germline gives CDR1 SGHRS, CDR2 YFSETQ. CDR3 sequence: CASRAQGANTEAFF. CDR3 coding DNA: TGCGCCAGCAGGGCCCAGGGGGCGAACACTGAAGCTTTCTTT.

The V gene is TRBV30, the J gene TRBJ1-2; possible D gene TRBD1, 5 bases. Trimming removed 2 bases at V and 6 bases at J, with 16 bases between. This CDR3 is built from 14 residues. Germline assignment: CDR1 GTSNPN and CDR2 SVGIG (reference sequence). In DNA form, the CDR3 reads TGTGCCTGGAGTCCCAGGGTGAAGATTCATGGCTACACCTTC. Translation: CAWSPRVKIHGYTF.

J is TRBJ2-1 and V is TRBV19; no clear D. The germline V gene encodes CDR1 LNHDA and CDR2 SQIVND (reference sequence). Trimming shortened V by 2 bases and J by 5 bases, and 7 bases separated the two germline ends. The CDR3 spans 13 residues. CDR3 sequence (DNA): TGTGCCAGTAGTATATCTAGGAACAATGAGCAGTTCTTC. Its translation: CASSISRNNEQFF.

This clone is medium-sized by share. The sample has other DNA sequences that encode this CDR3 too. The V gene is TRBV12-5, the J gene TRBJ2-3; 13 bases map to TRBD2. The CDR3 length is 15 residues. Trimming cost V 4 bases and J 3 bases; bases outside gene matches: 1. The germline V gene encodes CDR1 LGHNT and CDR2 FRNRAP. In nucleotides, the CDR3 is TGTGCTAGTGGTTCGGGACTAGCGGGAACAGATACGCAGTATTTT. This encodes CASGSGLAGTDTQYF.

The genes are TRBV19 and TRBJ2-1; D may be TRBD2 (6 bases). Germline CDR1 LNHDA, CDR2 SQIVND (reference sequence). This CDR3 is built from 16 residues. The ends were cut back, 3 bases at V and 4 bases at J, with 16 bases in the middle. The CDR3 DNA reads as TGTGCCAGTAGTATTGGTCGGGAGACCCTTTACAATGAGCAGTTCTTC. It is translated as CASSIGRETLYNEQFF. The variable domain in full, completed from reference TRBV19 and TRBJ2-1, reads DGGITQSPKYLFRKEGQNVTLSCEQNLNHDAMYWYRQDPGQGLRLIYYSQIVNDFQKGDIAEGYSVSREKKESFPLTVTSAQKNPTAFYLCASSIGRETLYNEQFFGPGTRLTVL.

The chain recombines TRBV15 with TRBJ1-1; the D gene is possibly TRBD1 (5 bases). The CDR3 is made up of 16 amino acids. V was trimmed by 1 base and J by 2 bases, leaving 14 bases between them. Per the germline V gene, CDR1 is LNHNV and CDR2 is YYDKDF (reference sequence). As DNA, the CDR3 is TGTGCCACCAGCAGAGTGGCCGGGGGAACAAACACTGAAGCTTTCTTT. Amino acids: CATSRVAGGTNTEAFF.

The chain employs TRBV6-6 and TRBJ2-3; weak D call: TRBD2 (5 bases). Trimming cost V 6 bases and J 2 bases, with 6 bases left between them. CDR1 is MNHNY and CDR2 is SVGAGI in the germline V gene (reference sequence). The CDR3 is 12 amino acids. The CDR3 nucleotides read TGTGCCAGCAGCGGACTCACAGATACGCAGTATTTT. Translating it yields CASSGLTDTQYF.